This T cell receptor (beta chain) was profiled in a study of blood T cell repertoires in COVID-19. This CDR3 region has 15 residues. Germline V gives CDR1 KGHSY, CDR2 FQNENV. V lost 4 bases to trimming and J lost 7 bases; unmatched junction nucleotides: 8. Participant ages covered about 18 to 95 years across 20 to 30 US areas. Participant-reported clinical history was the basis for cohort assignment. Clones were sequenced by immunoSEQ multiplex PCR, and TCRdb holds only the in-frame ones, with some missing. This repertoire shows 250,000 to 300,000 clones, around 84% found once; its top ten account for roughly 5.3%.

The TCR sequence derives from a man between 35 and 55 years old who had been exposed to COVID-19. This chain connects TRBV16 to TRBJ1-5; 9 bases are shared with TRBD1. The sequenced material came from PBMCs or T cells enriched from blood (not recorded which). The CDR3 DNA is TGTGCCAGCAGCCCTCGGGGACAGGGAGAGCAGCCCCAGCATTTT. Its protein is CASSPRGQGEQPQHF.